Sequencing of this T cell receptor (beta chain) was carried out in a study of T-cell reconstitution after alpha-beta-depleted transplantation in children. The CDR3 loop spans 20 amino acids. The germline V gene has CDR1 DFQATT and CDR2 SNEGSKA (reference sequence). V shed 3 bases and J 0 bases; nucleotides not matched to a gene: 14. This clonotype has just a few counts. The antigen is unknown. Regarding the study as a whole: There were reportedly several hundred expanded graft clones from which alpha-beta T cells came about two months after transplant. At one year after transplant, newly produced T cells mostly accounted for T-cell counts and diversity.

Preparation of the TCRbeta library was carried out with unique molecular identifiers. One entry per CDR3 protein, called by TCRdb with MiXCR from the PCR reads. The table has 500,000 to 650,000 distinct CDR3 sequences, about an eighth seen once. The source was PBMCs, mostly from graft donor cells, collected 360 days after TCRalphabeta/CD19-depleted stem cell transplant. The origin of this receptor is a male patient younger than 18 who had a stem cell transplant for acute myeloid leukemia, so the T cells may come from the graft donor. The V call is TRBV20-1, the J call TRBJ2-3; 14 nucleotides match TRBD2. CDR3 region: CSASAPHGLAGGSSTDTQYF. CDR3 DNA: TGCAGTGCTAGCGCCCCCCATGGACTAGCGGGAGGATCCAGCACAGATACGCAGTATTTT.